This T cell receptor beta chain was found in a study of blood T cell repertoires in COVID-19 (dated by TCRdb to 2020 to 2021). A note on the overall study: Samples from collaborators originated in the United States, Italy and Spain and spanned both the acute and convalescent phases of COVID-19. The prospective study material was composed of cDNA or gDNA derived from T cells, B-cell-depleted T cells, or PBMCs. Deeply sampled blood TCRbeta repertoires from subjects exposed to, actively infected with, or recovered from COVID-19 were included in the dataset. The repertoires were released in a freely available public database meant as a resource for research on the immune response to SARS-CoV-2. The samples were drawn from the first 160 participants of the ongoing ImmuneRACE study and from under 1,500 subjects provided by 6 global collaborators. Sample metadata almost always included a de-identified subject ID, COVID-19 status, age in years and sex. Where HLA class I and class II types were available, the types were taken from metadata supplied by the sample provider, not from assay-based typing.

The germline V gene (reference sequence) specifies LGHDT as CDR1 and YNNKEL as CDR2. V and J lose 4 bases and 1 base, and a span of 11 bases separates them. Including the terminal cysteine and phenylalanine, the CDR3 comprises 15 residues. The only DNA kept is the CDR3, 45 bases in frame from the first base. TCRbeta CDR3 regions were amplified from genomic DNA by means of the immunoSEQ Assay, a bias-controlled multiplex PCR. The authors' analysis ran thus. The number of nucleated cells in each sample was estimated by amplification of reference gene primers within the assay. To quantify the absolute abundance of each unique TCRbeta CDR3 rearrangement, sequence reads were collapsed and filtered. Productive Simpson clonality was computed per sample as the square root of Simpson's diversity index over productive rearrangements. Held by TCRdb, this immuneACCESS table contains in-frame sequences only and omits some clones. Under half of the omission traces to an unresolved V gene where checked; the cause of the rest is unknown. From that table come the V and J calls and clone size; the DNA was used to work out D and trimming. This sample comprises some 160,000 clones, around 90% of them detected only once. Jointly, the top ten make up approximately 3% of the sample.

The collaborating institutions used their own protocols to collect whole blood in K2EDTA tubes. For TCRbeta analysis, collaborators shipped samples in one of three forms: frozen whole blood, isolated PBMCs, or DNA extracted from either of those sample types. Overall study outcomes, separate from this receptor: The amount of clinical and demographic metadata varied by source and participant and was provided uncurated.

A word on this clone: No cognate antigen has been identified for it. No base qualities exist here, and no much larger clone lies one base off it.

Here the chain combines TRBV3-1 (or the pseudogene TRBV3-2) and TRBJ1-3; a tentative D match to TRBD1 spans 6 bases. The sequencing input was peripheral blood. The source is a man between 60 and 70 years old with acute or convalescent COVID-19. The CDR3 loop reads CASSLFQGSGNTIYF. The DNA sequence is given as TGTGCCAGCAGCCTCTTCCAGGGGTCTGGAAACACCATATATTTT.